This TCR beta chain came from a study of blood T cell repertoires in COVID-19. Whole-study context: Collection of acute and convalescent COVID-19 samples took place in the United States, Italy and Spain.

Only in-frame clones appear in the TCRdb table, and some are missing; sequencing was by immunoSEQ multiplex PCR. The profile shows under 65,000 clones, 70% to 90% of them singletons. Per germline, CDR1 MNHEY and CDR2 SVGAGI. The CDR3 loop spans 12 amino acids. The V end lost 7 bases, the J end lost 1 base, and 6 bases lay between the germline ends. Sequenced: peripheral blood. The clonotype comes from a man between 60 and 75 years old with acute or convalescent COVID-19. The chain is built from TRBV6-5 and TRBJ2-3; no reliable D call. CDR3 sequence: CASMAGTDTQYF. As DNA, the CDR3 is TGTGCCAGCATGGCTGGCACAGATACGCAGTATTTT.